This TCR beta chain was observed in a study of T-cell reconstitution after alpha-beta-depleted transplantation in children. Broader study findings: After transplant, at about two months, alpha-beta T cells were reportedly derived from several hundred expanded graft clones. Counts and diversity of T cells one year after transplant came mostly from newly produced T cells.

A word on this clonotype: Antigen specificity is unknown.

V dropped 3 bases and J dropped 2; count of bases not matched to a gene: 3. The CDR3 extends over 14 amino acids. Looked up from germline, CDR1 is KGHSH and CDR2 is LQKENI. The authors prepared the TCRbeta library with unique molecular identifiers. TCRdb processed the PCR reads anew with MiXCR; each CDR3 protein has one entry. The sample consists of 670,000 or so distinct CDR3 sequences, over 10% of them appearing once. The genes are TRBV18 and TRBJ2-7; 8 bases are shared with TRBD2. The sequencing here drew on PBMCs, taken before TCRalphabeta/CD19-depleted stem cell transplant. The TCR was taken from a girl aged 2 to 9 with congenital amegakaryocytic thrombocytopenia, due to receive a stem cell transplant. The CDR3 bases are TGTGCCAGCTCACCGGCGGGAGGAGCCTACGAGCAGTACTTC. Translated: CASSPAGGAYEQYF.